This TCR beta chain was sequenced for a study of T-cell memory formation after mild COVID-19. Study information: Clusters of TCRs were largely donor specific.

Broader study findings: What remained unconfirmed was the SARS-CoV-2 specificity of second-wave clones peaking on day 37. Contracting CD4+ clones sat mainly in CM and EM; CD8+ in EMRA.

This CDR3 contains 13 residues. Trimming shortened V by 0 bases and J by 9 bases, and 10 bases separated the two germline ends. Germline V gene data show CDR1 as SGHKS and CDR2 as YYEKEE (reference sequence). TCR alpha and TCR beta cDNA libraries carrying sample barcodes and UMIs were produced by 5'RACE using constant-segment primers. Via MiXCR, TCRdb re-called the 5' RACE reads, giving one row per CDR3 protein. The sample yields hundreds of thousands of distinct CDR3 sequences, less than 20% seen once. About this clonotype itself: Its antigen is still unknown.

This TCR was recovered from a young man who had mild COVID-19 (a few samples of this study predate the infection). Cell type and time point are not known. What was sequenced was PBMCs or a T cell subset sorted from them (not recorded which). This chain uses TRBV5-5 with TRBJ2-4, with a tentative D call TRBD2 (6 bases). The CDR3 sequence is CASSLGGVAIQYF. As DNA, the CDR3 is TGTGCCAGCAGCTTGGGGGGGGTGGCCATTCAGTACTTC.